These T cell receptor beta chains were read from a single sample in a study of low-dose radiotherapy and immunotherapy resistance in tumors. TCRdb re-called the reads with MiXCR, one entry per CDR3 protein. This sample yields some 82,000 distinct CDR3 sequences, of which 15% to 20% are seen a single time; less than 6% belongs to the top ten. The sequencing used PBMCs, collected before treatment. These receptor sequences come from a male donor with prostate cancer. The CDR3 runs from the conserved cysteine through the conserved F or W. The D gene is left open where the match is weak. The size entry is marked missing in some rows and otherwise reads once, few, many or a size class.

cdr3_aa: CASRLSGGSTDTQYF
cdr3_nt: TGTGCCAGCAGACTGAGCGGGGGGAGCACAGATACGCAGTATTTT
clone_size: many
v_call: TRBV12-3/TRBV12-4
d_call: TRBD2
j_call: TRBJ2-3

cdr3_aa: CASSPGTSSDTQYF
cdr3_nt: TGTGCCAGCTCACCCGGGACTAGCTCGGATACGCAGTATTTT
clone_size: many
v_call: TRBV18
d_call: TRBD2
j_call: TRBJ2-3

cdr3_aa: CSARVLRSNTIYF
cdr3_nt: TGCAGTGCTAGAGTACTTCGCAGTAACACCATATATTTT
clone_size: many
v_call: TRBV20-1
d_call: -
j_call: TRBJ1-3

cdr3_aa: CASSLELAGGQAETQYF
cdr3_nt: TGTGCCAGCAGCTTAGAGTTGGCGGGGGGGCAGGCGGAGACCCAGTACTTC
clone_size: many
v_call: TRBV11-2
d_call: TRBD2
j_call: TRBJ2-5

cdr3_aa: CASSLSQTEEFF
cdr3_nt: TGTGCCAGCAGTTTATCTCAGACCGAGGAGTTCTTC
clone_size: -
v_call: TRBV28
d_call: -
j_call: TRBJ2-1

cdr3_aa: CASRRTSGRAKSSYNEQFF
cdr3_nt: TGTGCCAGTAGGCGGACTAGCGGGCGTGCGAAGAGCTCCTACAATGAGCAGTTCTTC
clone_size: many
v_call: TRBV19
d_call: TRBD2
j_call: TRBJ2-1

cdr3_aa: CASSLSPMTANYGYTF
cdr3_nt: TGTGCCAGCAGCCTATCCCCGATGACCGCTAACTATGGCTACACCTTC
clone_size: many
v_call: TRBV5-4
d_call: -
j_call: TRBJ1-2

cdr3_aa: CASSLTWANVLTF
cdr3_nt: TGTGCCAGCAGTCTGACCTGGGCCAACGTCCTGACTTTC
clone_size: many
v_call: TRBV27
d_call: -
j_call: TRBJ2-6

cdr3_aa: CATAGQGVNQPQHF
cdr3_nt: TGTGCCACTGCGGGACAGGGGGTCAATCAGCCCCAGCATTTT
clone_size: many
v_call: TRBV19
d_call: TRBD1
j_call: TRBJ1-5

cdr3_aa: CASSIVMNTEAFF
cdr3_nt: TGTGCCAGTAGTATCGTTATGAACACTGAAGCTTTCTTT
clone_size: many
v_call: TRBV19
d_call: -
j_call: TRBJ1-1

cdr3_aa: CASSLGRGQGGTYEQYF
cdr3_nt: TGTGCCAGCAGCCTCGGACGGGGACAGGGAGGGACCTACGAGCAGTACTTC
clone_size: -
v_call: TRBV13
d_call: TRBD1
j_call: TRBJ2-7

cdr3_aa: CSASGQGPLQNTGELFF
cdr3_nt: TGCAGTGCTAGCGGACAGGGACCCCTTCAAAACACCGGGGAGCTGTTTTTT
clone_size: many
v_call: TRBV20-1
d_call: TRBD1
j_call: TRBJ2-2

cdr3_aa: CATSRDHGGISGNTIYF
cdr3_nt: TGTGCCACCAGCAGAGATCACGGAGGCATCTCTGGAAACACCATATATTTT
clone_size: many
v_call: TRBV15
d_call: -
j_call: TRBJ1-3

cdr3_aa: CAIQGSFSGNTIYF
cdr3_nt: TGTGCCATTCAGGGGTCCTTCTCTGGAAACACCATATATTTT
clone_size: many
v_call: TRBV10-3
d_call: -
j_call: TRBJ1-3

cdr3_aa: CASSQEKAGGPPDEQFF
cdr3_nt: TGTGCCAGCAGCCAAGAAAAAGCGGGAGGGCCGCCGGATGAGCAGTTCTTC
clone_size: many
v_call: TRBV3-1
d_call: TRBD2
j_call: TRBJ2-1

cdr3_aa: CASSRSGTGNQEQYF
cdr3_nt: TGCGCCAGCAGTCGAAGCGGGACAGGGAATCAAGAGCAGTACTTC
clone_size: many
v_call: TRBV5-1
d_call: TRBD1
j_call: TRBJ2-7

cdr3_aa: CASRGTQAYGYTF
cdr3_nt: TGCGCCAGCAGAGGGACACAGGCCTATGGCTACACCTTC
clone_size: -
v_call: TRBV5-1
d_call: -
j_call: TRBJ1-2

cdr3_aa: CASSNWGGQETQYF
cdr3_nt: TGTGCCAGCAGCAATTGGGGGGGACAAGAGACCCAGTACTTC
clone_size: many
v_call: TRBV6-1
d_call: TRBD2
j_call: TRBJ2-5

cdr3_aa: CASSITSDYGYTF
cdr3_nt: TGTGCCAGTAGTATTACCAGTGACTATGGCTACACCTTC
clone_size: many
v_call: TRBV19
d_call: -
j_call: TRBJ1-2

cdr3_aa: CASSQDVGTHYEQYF
cdr3_nt: TGCGCCAGCAGCCAAGATGTCGGGACTCATTACGAGCAGTACTTC
clone_size: few
v_call: TRBV4-1
d_call: -
j_call: TRBJ2-7

cdr3_aa: CASNRGGGVYTEAFF
cdr3_nt: TGTGCCAGCAACAGGGGGGGGGGTGTTTACACTGAAGCTTTCTTT
clone_size: many
v_call: TRBV6-2/TRBV6-3
d_call: TRBD1
j_call: TRBJ1-1

cdr3_aa: CASSPSVDTQYF
cdr3_nt: TGCGCCAGCAGCCCATCGGTTGATACGCAGTATTTT
clone_size: many
v_call: TRBV4-1
d_call: -
j_call: TRBJ2-3

cdr3_aa: CASTLETGRMNTEAFF
cdr3_nt: TGTGCCAGCACCCTAGAGACAGGAAGGATGAACACTGAAGCTTTCTTT
clone_size: many
v_call: TRBV6-2/TRBV6-3
d_call: -
j_call: TRBJ1-1

cdr3_aa: CASRPPAGMGTQDTQYF
cdr3_nt: TGTGCCAGCAGACCCCCCGCGGGAATGGGCACACAAGATACGCAGTATTTT
clone_size: -
v_call: TRBV12-3/TRBV12-4
d_call: -
j_call: TRBJ2-3

cdr3_aa: CASSGLAGVTPLYF
cdr3_nt: TGTGCCAGCAGTGGACTAGCGGGAGTCACACCCTTGTACTTC
clone_size: many
v_call: TRBV2
d_call: TRBD2
j_call: TRBJ2-7

cdr3_aa: CASSFRDNEQFF
cdr3_nt: TGTGCCAGCAGCTTTCGGGACAATGAGCAGTTCTTC
clone_size: many
v_call: TRBV11-2
d_call: -
j_call: TRBJ2-1

cdr3_aa: CASSQEWPTSGSWYEQYF
cdr3_nt: TGTGCCAGCAGCCAAGAATGGCCAACTAGCGGGAGTTGGTACGAGCAGTACTTC
clone_size: many
v_call: TRBV3-1
d_call: TRBD2
j_call: TRBJ2-7

cdr3_aa: CASSGQQGARNQPQHF
cdr3_nt: TGCGCCAGCAGCGGACAACAGGGGGCGCGAAATCAGCCCCAGCATTTT
clone_size: many
v_call: TRBV4-1
d_call: TRBD1
j_call: TRBJ1-5

cdr3_aa: CASGAYEQYF
cdr3_nt: TGTGCCTCCGGGGCTTACGAGCAGTACTTC
clone_size: many
v_call: TRBV2
d_call: -
j_call: TRBJ2-7

cdr3_aa: CASSYSPSGVRTGELFF
cdr3_nt: TGTGCCAGCAGTTACTCCCCCAGCGGGGTTCGCACCGGGGAGCTGTTTTTT
clone_size: -
v_call: TRBV6-2/TRBV6-3
d_call: TRBD2
j_call: TRBJ2-2

cdr3_aa: CASSQDPSGVTDTQYF
cdr3_nt: TGCGCCAGCAGCCAAGATCCTAGCGGGGTCACAGATACGCAGTATTTT
clone_size: -
v_call: TRBV4-3
d_call: TRBD2
j_call: TRBJ2-3

cdr3_aa: CASSPVRDINQPQHF
cdr3_nt: TGTGCCAGCAGCCCAGTCCGGGACATCAATCAGCCCCAGCATTTT
clone_size: many
v_call: TRBV5-5
d_call: -
j_call: TRBJ1-5

cdr3_aa: CASSLDSLAKNIQYF
cdr3_nt: TGTGCCAGCAGCTTAGATAGTCTAGCCAAAAACATTCAGTACTTC
clone_size: many
v_call: TRBV7-9
d_call: -
j_call: TRBJ2-4

cdr3_aa: CASSLIWANTGELFF
cdr3_nt: TGTGCCAGCAGCTTAATCTGGGCGAACACCGGGGAGCTGTTTTTT
clone_size: -
v_call: TRBV7-2
d_call: -
j_call: TRBJ2-2